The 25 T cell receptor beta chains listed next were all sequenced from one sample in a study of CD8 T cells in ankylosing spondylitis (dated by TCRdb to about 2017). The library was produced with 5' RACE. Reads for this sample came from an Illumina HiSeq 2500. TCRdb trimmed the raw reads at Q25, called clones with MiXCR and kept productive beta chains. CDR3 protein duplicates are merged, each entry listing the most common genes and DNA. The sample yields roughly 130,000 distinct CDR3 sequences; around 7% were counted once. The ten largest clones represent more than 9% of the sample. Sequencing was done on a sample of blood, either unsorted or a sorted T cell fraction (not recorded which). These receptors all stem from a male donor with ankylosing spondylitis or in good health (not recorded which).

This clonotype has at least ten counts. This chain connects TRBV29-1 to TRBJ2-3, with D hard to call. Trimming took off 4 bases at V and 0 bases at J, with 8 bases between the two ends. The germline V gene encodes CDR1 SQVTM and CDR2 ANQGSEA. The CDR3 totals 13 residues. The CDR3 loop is CSVVGLSTDTQYF. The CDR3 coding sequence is TGCAGCGTTGTAGGCTTGAGCACAGATACGCAGTATTTT.

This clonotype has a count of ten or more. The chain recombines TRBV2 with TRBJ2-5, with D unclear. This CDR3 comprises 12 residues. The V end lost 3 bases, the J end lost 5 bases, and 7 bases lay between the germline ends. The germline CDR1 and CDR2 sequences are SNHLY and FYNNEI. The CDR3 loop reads CASSDAGETQYF. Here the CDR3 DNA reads TGTGCCAGCAGTGACGCAGGCGAGACCCAGTACTTC.

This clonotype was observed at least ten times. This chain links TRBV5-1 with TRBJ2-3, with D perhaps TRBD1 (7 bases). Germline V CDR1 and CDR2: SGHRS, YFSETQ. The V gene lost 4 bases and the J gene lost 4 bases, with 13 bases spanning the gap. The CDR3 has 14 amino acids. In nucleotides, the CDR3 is TGCGCCAGCAGCGTTGACAGGGAGGCAGATACGCAGTATTTT. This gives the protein CASSVDREADTQYF.

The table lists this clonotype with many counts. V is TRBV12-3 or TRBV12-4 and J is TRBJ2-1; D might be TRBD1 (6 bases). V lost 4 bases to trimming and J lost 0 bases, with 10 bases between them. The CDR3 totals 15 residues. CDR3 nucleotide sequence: TGTGCCAGCAGTTCGGGACAAATCTCCTACAATGAGCAGTTCTTC. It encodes CASSSGQISYNEQFF.

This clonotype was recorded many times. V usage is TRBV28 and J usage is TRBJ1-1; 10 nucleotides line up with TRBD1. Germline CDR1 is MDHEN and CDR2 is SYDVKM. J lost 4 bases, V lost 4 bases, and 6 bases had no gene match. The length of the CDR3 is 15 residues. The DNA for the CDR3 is TGTGCCAGCAGTTCATGGGGACAGGGGTCCACTGAAGCTTTCTTT. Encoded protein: CASSSWGQGSTEAFF.

The CDR3 DNA is TGTGCCACCAGCAGGGGCGAGCAGTACTTC. Translation gives CATSRGEQYF. The chain has TRBV6-6 and TRBJ2-7, with D possibly matching TRBD1 (6 bases). The CDR3 totals 10 residues. In germline, CDR1 is MNHNY, CDR2 SVGAGI (reference sequence). Trimming cost V 10 bases and J 6 bases, with 10 bases left between them.

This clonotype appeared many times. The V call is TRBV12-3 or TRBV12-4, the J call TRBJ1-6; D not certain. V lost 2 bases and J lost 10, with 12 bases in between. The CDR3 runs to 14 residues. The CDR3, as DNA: TGTGCCAGCAGTTTATCGGGATCCGGGTCACCCCTCCACTTT. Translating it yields CASSLSGSGSPLHF.

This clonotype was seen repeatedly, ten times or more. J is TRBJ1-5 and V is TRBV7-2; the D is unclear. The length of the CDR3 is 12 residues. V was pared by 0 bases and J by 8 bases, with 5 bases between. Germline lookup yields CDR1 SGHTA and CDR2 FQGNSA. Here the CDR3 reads CASSLAREPQHF. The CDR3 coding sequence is TGTGCCAGCAGCTTAGCCAGAGAGCCCCAGCATTTT.

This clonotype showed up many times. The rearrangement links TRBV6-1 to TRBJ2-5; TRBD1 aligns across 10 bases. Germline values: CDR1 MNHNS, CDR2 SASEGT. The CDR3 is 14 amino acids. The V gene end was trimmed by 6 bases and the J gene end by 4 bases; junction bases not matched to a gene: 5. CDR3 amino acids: CASSFDRGRETQYF. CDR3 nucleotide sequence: TGTGCCAGCAGCTTCGACAGGGGGCGAGAGACCCAGTACTTC.

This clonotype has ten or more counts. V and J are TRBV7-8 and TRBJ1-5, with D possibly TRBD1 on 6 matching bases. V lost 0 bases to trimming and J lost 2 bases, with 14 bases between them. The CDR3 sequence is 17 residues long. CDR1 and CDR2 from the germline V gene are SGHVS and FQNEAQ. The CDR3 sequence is CASSLAFAGARNQPQHF. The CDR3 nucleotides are TGTGCCAGCAGCTTAGCGTTCGCGGGGGCGCGCAATCAGCCCCAGCATTTT. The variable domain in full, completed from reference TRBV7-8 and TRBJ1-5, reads GAGVSQSPRYKVAKRGQDVALRCDPISGHVSLFWYQQALGQGPEFLTYFQNEAQLDKSGLPSDRFFAERPEGSVSTLKIQRTQQEDSAVYLCASSLAFAGARNQPQHFGDGTRLSIL.

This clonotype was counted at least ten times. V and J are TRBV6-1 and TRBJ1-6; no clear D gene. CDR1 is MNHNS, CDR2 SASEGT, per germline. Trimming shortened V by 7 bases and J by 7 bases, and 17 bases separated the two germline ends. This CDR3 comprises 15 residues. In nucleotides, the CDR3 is TGTGCCAGCACTACAAGGGCAGTAGGGAATTCACCCCTCCACTTT. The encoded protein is CASTTRAVGNSPLHF.

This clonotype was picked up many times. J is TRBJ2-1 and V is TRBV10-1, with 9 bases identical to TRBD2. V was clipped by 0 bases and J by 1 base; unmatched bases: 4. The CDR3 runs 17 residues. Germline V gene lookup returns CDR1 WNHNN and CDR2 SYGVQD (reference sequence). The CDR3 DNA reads TGCGCCAGCAGTGAGTCTACTAGCGGGCCATCCTACAATGAGCAGTTCTTC. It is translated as CASSESTSGPSYNEQFF.

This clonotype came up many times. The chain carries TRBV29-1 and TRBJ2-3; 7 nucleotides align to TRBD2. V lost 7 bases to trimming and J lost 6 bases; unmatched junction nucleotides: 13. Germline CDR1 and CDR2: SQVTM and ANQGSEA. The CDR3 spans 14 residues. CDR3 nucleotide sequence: TGCAGCGCGCAGCGGGACCGCTTACGGGATACGCAGTATTTT. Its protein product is CSAQRDRLRDTQYF.

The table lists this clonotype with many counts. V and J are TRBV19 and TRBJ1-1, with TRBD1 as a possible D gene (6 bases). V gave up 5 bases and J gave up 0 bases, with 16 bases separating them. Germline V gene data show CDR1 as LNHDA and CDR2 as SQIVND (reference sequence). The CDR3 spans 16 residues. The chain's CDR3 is CASSDRPTKMNTEAFF. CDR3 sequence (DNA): TGTGCCAGTAGTGACAGGCCGACGAAAATGAACACTGAAGCTTTCTTT.

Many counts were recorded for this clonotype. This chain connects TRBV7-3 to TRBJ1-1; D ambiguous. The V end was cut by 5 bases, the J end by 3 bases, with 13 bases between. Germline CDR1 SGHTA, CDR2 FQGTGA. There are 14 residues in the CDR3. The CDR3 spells CASSPTPEDTEAFF. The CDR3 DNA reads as TGTGCCAGCAGCCCAACCCCCGAGGACACTGAAGCTTTCTTT.

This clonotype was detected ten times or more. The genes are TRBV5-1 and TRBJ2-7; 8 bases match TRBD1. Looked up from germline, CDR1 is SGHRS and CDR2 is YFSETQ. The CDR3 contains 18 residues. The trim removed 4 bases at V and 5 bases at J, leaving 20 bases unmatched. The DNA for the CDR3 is TGCGCCAGCAGCATACTGCCTGGGTGGACAGGGAGATTGGACGAGCAGTACTTC. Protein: CASSILPGWTGRLDEQYF.

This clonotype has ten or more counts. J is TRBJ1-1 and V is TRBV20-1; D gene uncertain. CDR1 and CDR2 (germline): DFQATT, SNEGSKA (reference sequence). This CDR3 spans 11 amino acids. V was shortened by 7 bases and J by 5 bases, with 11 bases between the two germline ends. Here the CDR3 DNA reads TGCAGTGGGTACGGAGGTACTGAAGCTTTCTTT. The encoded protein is CSGYGGTEAFF.

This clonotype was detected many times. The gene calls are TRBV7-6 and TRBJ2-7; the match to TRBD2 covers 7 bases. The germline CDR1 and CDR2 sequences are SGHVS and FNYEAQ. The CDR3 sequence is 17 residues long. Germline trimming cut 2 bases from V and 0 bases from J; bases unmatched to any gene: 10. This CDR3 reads CASSLRGGTASSYEQYF. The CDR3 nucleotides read TGTGCCAGCAGCTTAAGGGGAGGGACGGCAAGCTCCTACGAGCAGTACTTC.

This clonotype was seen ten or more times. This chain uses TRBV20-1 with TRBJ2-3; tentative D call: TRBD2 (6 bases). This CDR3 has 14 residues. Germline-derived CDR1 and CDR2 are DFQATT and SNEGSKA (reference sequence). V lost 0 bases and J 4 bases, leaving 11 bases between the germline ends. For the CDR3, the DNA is TGCAGTGCTAGAGATTCGGGCGGGGCAGATACGCAGTATTTT. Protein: CSARDSGGADTQYF.

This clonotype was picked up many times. As DNA, the CDR3 is TGCGCCAGCAGCCAAGACCCCTCGGGGGCGGGTGAAAAACTGTTTTTT. Protein product: CASSQDPSGAGEKLFF. J is TRBJ1-4 and V is TRBV4-3, with D possibly TRBD1 on 6 matching bases. Trimming removed 0 bases from V and 7 bases from J, with 15 bases in between. The CDR3 is made up of 16 amino acids. The germline V gene encodes CDR1 LGHNA and CDR2 YSLEER.

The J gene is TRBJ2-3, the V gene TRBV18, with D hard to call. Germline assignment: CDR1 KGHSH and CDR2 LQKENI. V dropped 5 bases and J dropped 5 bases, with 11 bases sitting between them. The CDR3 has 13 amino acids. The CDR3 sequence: CASSARTQDTQYF. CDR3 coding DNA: TGTGCCAGCTCAGCTAGAACCCAAGATACGCAGTATTTT.

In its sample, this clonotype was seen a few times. The CDR3 region has the DNA TGCGCCAGCAGCCCGGCGGGCTCCTATAATTCACCCCTCCACTTT. Its translation is CASSPAGSYNSPLHF. The chain uses TRBV5-1 and TRBJ1-6; unclear D gene. Per germline, CDR1 SGHRS and CDR2 YFSETQ. Trimming left V 4 bases short and J 0 bases short, with 8 bases between. The CDR3 has 15 amino acids. Full variable domain (outside the CDR3, taken from reference TRBV5-1 and TRBJ1-6): KAGVTQTPRYLIKTRGQQVTLSCSPISGHRSVSWYQQTPGQGLQFLFEYFSETQRNKGNFPGRFSGRQFSNSRSEMNVSTLELGDSALYLCASSPAGSYNSPLHFGNGTRLTVT.

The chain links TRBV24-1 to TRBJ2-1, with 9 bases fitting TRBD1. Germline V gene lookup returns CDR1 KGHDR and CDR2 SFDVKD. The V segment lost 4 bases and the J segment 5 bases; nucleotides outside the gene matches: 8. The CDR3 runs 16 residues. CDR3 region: CATSEPGTGQNNEQFF. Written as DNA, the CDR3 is TGTGCCACCAGTGAACCTGGGACAGGGCAAAACAATGAGCAGTTCTTC.

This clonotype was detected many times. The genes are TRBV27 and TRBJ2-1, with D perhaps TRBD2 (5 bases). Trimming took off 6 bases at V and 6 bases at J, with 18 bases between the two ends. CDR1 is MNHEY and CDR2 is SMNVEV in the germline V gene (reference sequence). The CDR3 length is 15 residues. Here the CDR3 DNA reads TGTGCCAGCAGCCTAACAACCGGACTTTTCAATGAGCAGTTCTTC. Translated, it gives CASSLTTGLFNEQFF.

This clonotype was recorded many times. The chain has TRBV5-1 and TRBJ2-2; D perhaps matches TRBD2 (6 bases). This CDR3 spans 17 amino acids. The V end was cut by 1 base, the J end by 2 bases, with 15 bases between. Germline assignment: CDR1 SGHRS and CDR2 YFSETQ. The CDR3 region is CASSLRAGSENTGELFF. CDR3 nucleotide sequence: TGCGCCAGCAGCTTGAGGGCCGGGAGTGAAAACACCGGGGAGCTGTTTTTT.